Each of the 32 T cell receptor beta chains below was sequenced from the same sample in a study of blood T cell repertoires in COVID-19. The method was immunoSEQ multiplex PCR; TCRdb's version includes in-frame clones alone and lacks a portion of them. The sample has 50,000 to 65,000 clones, around four fifths seen once; the top ten hold roughly 5.5%. Sequenced sample: peripheral blood. The receptors here all came from a man between 70 and 80 years old with acute or convalescent COVID-19.

V and J are TRBV19 and TRBJ2-7; 14 positions agree with TRBD2. Germline V gene lookup returns CDR1 LNHDA and CDR2 SQIVND (reference sequence). V dropped 0 bases and J dropped 6; count of bases not matched to a gene: 1. The CDR3 spans 15 residues. CDR3 in amino acids: CASSIEGLAGAEQYF. The CDR3 DNA sequence: TGTGCCAGTAGTATAGAGGGACTAGCGGGGGCCGAGCAGTACTTC. Full variable domain (missing parts from reference TRBV19 and TRBJ2-7): DGGITQSPKYLFRKEGQNVTLSCEQNLNHDAMYWYRQDPGQGLRLIYYSQIVNDFQKGDIAEGYSVSREKKESFPLTVTSAQKNPTAFYLCASSIEGLAGAEQYFGPGTRLTVT.

The chain employs TRBV7-9 and TRBJ2-7; possibly TRBD1 for D (5 bases). There are 14 residues in the CDR3. V lost 0 bases to trimming and J lost 4 bases, with 10 bases between them. The germline V gene has CDR1 SEHNR and CDR2 FQNEAQ (reference sequence). In nucleotides, the CDR3 is TGTGCCAGCAGCTTAGCTCACGACAGTTACGAGCAGTACTTC. Residues: CASSLAHDSYEQYF.

V is TRBV5-1 and J is TRBJ2-1; 8 bases line up with TRBD1. Trimming at V came to 0 bases and at J to 8 bases, leaving 7 bases not matched to a gene. Germline V gene data show CDR1 as SGHRS and CDR2 as YFSETQ. The CDR3 runs to 15 residues. This CDR3 reads CASSLVTGGGDEQFF. In DNA, the CDR3 is TGCGCCAGCAGCTTGGTCACAGGGGGTGGGGATGAGCAGTTCTTC.

The gene calls are TRBV19 and TRBJ2-2, with TRBD2 matching over 7 bases. This CDR3 has 14 amino acids. Germline lookup yields CDR1 LNHDA and CDR2 SQIVND (reference sequence). J gave up 5 bases and V 3 bases, and 3 bases lay outside the gene matches. CDR3 sequence: CASSILAGTGELFF. Written as DNA, the CDR3 is TGTGCCAGTAGTATCTTAGCGGGTACCGGGGAGCTGTTTTTT.

The rearrangement joins TRBV29-1 to TRBJ2-1, with 14 bases lining up with TRBD2. After removal of 7 bases from V and 3 bases from J, the junction contained 5 bases not matched to a gene. This CDR3 has 15 amino acids. The germline gives CDR1 SQVTM, CDR2 ANQGSEA. CDR3 nucleotide sequence: TGCAGCGCGATAGGGACTAGCGGGAGCTACAATGAGCAGTTCTTC. Residues: CSAIGTSGSYNEQFF.

The chain uses TRBV7-9 and TRBJ2-2, with 8 bases identical to TRBD1. This CDR3 is 14 amino acids long. J gave up 3 bases and V 9 bases, and 6 bases lay outside the gene matches. Germline CDR1 SEHNR, CDR2 FQNEAQ (reference sequence). The CDR3 sequence: CASDRGTYTGELFF. The CDR3 DNA reads as TGTGCCAGTGACAGGGGCACCTACACCGGGGAGCTGTTTTTT.

The CDR3 DNA reads as TGTGCCAGCAGCGACCCAGCGGGGACAACCTATGGCTACACCTTC. This encodes CASSDPAGTTYGYTF. The chain uses TRBV6-5 and TRBJ1-2; possible D gene TRBD1, 6 bases. Per the germline V gene, CDR1 is MNHEY and CDR2 is SVGAGI. V lost 6 bases to trimming and J lost 4 bases, with 18 bases between them. The CDR3 totals 15 residues.

This clone appeared a single time. The chain couples TRBV19 to TRBJ1-5, with 7 bases that match TRBD1. The germline V gene has CDR1 LNHDA and CDR2 SQIVND (reference sequence). The CDR3 has 16 residues. After removal of 5 bases from V and 2 bases from J, the junction contained 9 bases not matched to a gene. CDR3 in DNA: TGTGCCAGTAGTGCCCGGACAGGTGCGGGCAATCAGCCCCAGCATTTT. Translated: CASSARTGAGNQPQHF.

This clone occurred once. This CDR3 reads CASTYSNSNQPQHF. CDR3 sequence (DNA): TGTGCCAGCACCTACAGCAATAGCAATCAGCCCCAGCATTTT. The V call is TRBV6-5, the J call TRBJ1-5; D unresolved. Trimming took off 7 bases at V and 0 bases at J, with 10 bases between the two ends. This CDR3 has 14 residues. CDR1 MNHEY and CDR2 SVGAGI come from the germline V gene.

The gene calls are TRBV4-1 and TRBJ2-7; TRBD1 aligns across 8 bases. After removal of 0 bases from V and 6 bases from J, the junction contained 7 bases not matched to a gene. Germline V CDR1 and CDR2: MGHRA, YSYEKL. The CDR3 covers 15 residues. The CDR3 bases are TGCGCCAGCAGCCAAGATTCCAGGGGGCGAGGCGAGCAGTACTTC. It encodes CASSQDSRGRGEQYF.

The chain joins TRBV5-1 to TRBJ1-1; a possible D gene is TRBD1 (6 bases). Germline CDR1 reads SGHRS; CDR2 reads YFSETQ. The CDR3 extends over 15 amino acids. Trimming left V 0 bases short and J 1 base short, with 10 bases between. CDR3 nucleotide sequence: TGCGCCAGCAGCTTGGGGGCGACAGGGAACACTGAAGCTTTCTTT. Protein: CASSLGATGNTEAFF.

The chain employs TRBV5-1 and TRBJ2-7; D is possibly TRBD2 (6 bases). The CDR3 is made up of 17 amino acids. Germline lookup yields CDR1 SGHRS and CDR2 YFSETQ. V was trimmed by 2 bases and J by 0 bases, leaving 18 bases between them. Here the CDR3 DNA reads TGCGCCAGCAGCTTCCGCGTGGGGGGAGGATACTCCTACGAGCAGTACTTC. Translated: CASSFRVGGGYSYEQYF.

The CDR3 is CASSYGGAVLHNEQFF. CDR3 nucleotide sequence: TGTGCCAGCAGTTACGGAGGGGCAGTCCTCCACAATGAGCAGTTCTTC. This rearrangement joins TRBV6-5 to TRBJ2-1; D possibly corresponds to TRBD2 (6 bases). Germline V gene data show CDR1 as MNHEY and CDR2 as SVGAGI. Trimming took 2 bases from V and 5 from J, leaving 16 bases between them. CDR3 length: 16 amino acids.

This chain links TRBV18 with TRBJ2-7; D is perhaps TRBD2 (5 bases). Germline CDR1 is KGHSH and CDR2 is LQKENI. The V and J ends lost 6 bases and 0 bases respectively, with 15 bases between them. The CDR3 loop spans 15 amino acids. CDR3 sequence: CASSPRVGLSYEQYF. In DNA, the CDR3 is TGTGCCAGCTCGCCTCGGGTAGGACTCTCCTACGAGCAGTACTTC.

The chain combines TRBV19 with TRBJ2-3, with D maybe TRBD1 (7 bases). V was pared by 4 bases and J by 8 bases, with 19 bases between. The CDR3 covers 15 residues. Germline V gene lookup returns CDR1 LNHDA and CDR2 SQIVND (reference sequence). The CDR3 region is CASSSGGQGGGTQYF. CDR3 DNA: TGTGCCAGTAGTAGCGGAGGGCAGGGGGGTGGTACGCAGTATTTT.

The V gene is TRBV5-1, the J gene TRBJ1-1; unclear D gene. This CDR3 is 15 amino acids long. Germline lookup yields CDR1 SGHRS and CDR2 YFSETQ. V lost 0 bases and J 3 bases, leaving 12 bases between the germline ends. The CDR3 region is CASSLVRGGDTEAFF. As DNA, the CDR3 is TGCGCCAGCAGCTTGGTCCGGGGTGGGGACACTGAAGCTTTCTTT.

The chain joins TRBV29-1 to TRBJ2-6; tentatively, D is TRBD1 (6 bases). Trimming removed 7 bases at V and 2 bases at J, with 9 bases between. The CDR3 consists of 13 residues. Germline-derived CDR1 and CDR2 are SQVTM and ANQGSEA. CDR3 sequence: CSEAGAGANVLTF. The CDR3 region has the DNA TGCAGCGAGGCAGGGGCTGGGGCCAACGTCCTGACTTTC.

V gene TRBV10-3 combines with J gene TRBJ2-3; 9 bases match TRBD1. The V gene's germline CDR1 is ENHRY and CDR2 SYGVKD. The CDR3 extends over 15 amino acids. V trimming: 6 bases; J trimming: 2 bases; junction bases outside the gene matches: 6. The CDR3 loop reads CAIRGQGTPTDTQYF. The DNA for the CDR3 is TGTGCCATCAGGGGACAGGGCACACCCACAGATACGCAGTATTTT.

The chain joins TRBV9 to TRBJ2-3; 8 nucleotides agree with TRBD2. After removal of 3 bases from V and 5 bases from J, the junction contained 8 bases not matched to a gene. The germline V gene encodes CDR1 SGDLS and CDR2 YYNGEE. CDR3 length: 15 amino acids. The CDR3 reads CASSAGTSGGDTQYF. DNA for the CDR3: TGTGCCAGCAGCGCCGGGACTAGTGGGGGAGATACGCAGTATTTT. Filled out from reference TRBV9 and TRBJ2-3, the complete variable domain reads DSGVTQTPKHLITATGQRVTLRCSPRSGDLSVYWYQQSLDQGLQFLIQYYNGEERAKGNILERFSAQQFPDLHSELNLSSLELGDSALYFCASSAGTSGGDTQYFGPGTRLTVL.

The J gene is TRBJ2-3, the V gene TRBV6-1, with D maybe TRBD2 (7 bases). This CDR3 is 16 amino acids long. The V end lost 0 bases, the J end lost 6 bases, and 16 bases lay between the germline ends. In germline, CDR1 is MNHNS, CDR2 SASEGT. The DNA of the CDR3 is TGTGCCAGCAGTGAAGCATCGAGGGGGGGTTGGGATACGCAGTATTTT. This encodes CASSEASRGGWDTQYF.

The J gene is TRBJ2-1, the V gene TRBV24-1; a weak D match, TRBD1 (6 bases). Deletions cut 5 bases from V and 10 bases from J, with 11 bases between. The CDR3 is made up of 12 amino acids. Germline V gives CDR1 KGHDR, CDR2 SFDVKD. The CDR3: CATSGGGREQFF. DNA for the CDR3: TGTGCCACCAGTGGTGGGGGCAGGGAGCAGTTCTTC.

This clone was detected only once. This chain links TRBV28 with TRBJ1-3; a possible D gene is TRBD1 (5 bases). V was clipped by 6 bases and J by 3 bases, with 12 bases between them. The CDR3 loop spans 14 amino acids. Germline loops: CDR1 MDHEN, CDR2 SYDVKM. The CDR3 reads CASRPGGGGNTIYF. Here the CDR3 DNA reads TGTGCCAGCAGGCCCGGGGGTGGTGGAAACACCATATATTTT.

The V call is TRBV24-1, the J call TRBJ1-6; D is possibly TRBD1 (6 bases). The V end lost 2 bases, the J end lost 9 bases, and 7 bases lay between the germline ends. Looked up from germline, CDR1 is KGHDR and CDR2 is SFDVKD. The CDR3 is made up of 13 amino acids. CDR3 sequence reads: CATSDSRGSPLHF. The CDR3 bases are TGTGCCACCAGTGATTCCAGGGGTTCACCCCTCCACTTT.

The chain uses TRBV18 and TRBJ1-6, with TRBD1 matching over 7 bases. V was pared by 7 bases and J by 7 bases, with 10 bases of the junction left unmatched. This CDR3 spans 15 amino acids. Looked up from germline, CDR1 is KGHSH and CDR2 is LQKENI. CDR3 in DNA: TGTGCCAGCTGCGGCGGGGGGACAGACAATTCACCCCTCCACTTT. Its translation is CASCGGGTDNSPLHF. The full variable domain, its missing parts supplied by reference TRBV18 and TRBJ1-6, is NAGVMQNPRHLVRRRGQEARLRCSPMKGHSHVYWYRQLPEEGLKFMVYLQKENIIDESGMPKERFSAEFPKEGPSILRIQQVVRGDSAAYFCASCGGGTDNSPLHFGNGTRLTVT.

The chain has TRBV6-5 and TRBJ1-2; 10 bases fit TRBD1. This CDR3 has 15 residues. Germline V gene sequence: CDR1 MNHEY, CDR2 SVGAGI. Trimming took 6 bases from V and 8 from J; bases not matched to a gene: 12. The CDR3 coding sequence is TGTGCCAGCAGATCGCCCGAAGGGACAGGGGACGGCTACACCTTC. This encodes CASRSPEGTGDGYTF.

The CDR3 region has the DNA TGTGCCAGCAGTGAAGGACTAGCGGGGGGCGAACTCCCGGAGACCCAGTACTTC. Its protein product is CASSEGLAGGELPETQYF. The chain couples TRBV6-1 to TRBJ2-5; 13 nucleotides align to TRBD2. V lost 1 base, J lost 5 bases, and 10 bases stayed unmatched. The CDR3 consists of 18 residues. CDR1 and CDR2 from the germline V gene are MNHNS and SASEGT.

V and J are TRBV4-2 and TRBJ1-1, with 9 bases that match TRBD1. The germline V gene has CDR1 LGHNA and CDR2 YNFKEQ. V dropped 4 bases and J dropped 9; count of bases not matched to a gene: 12. This CDR3 has 15 amino acids. CDR3 sequence reads: CASSLISGTGSQAFF. DNA of the CDR3: TGTGCCAGCAGCCTAATATCCGGGACAGGGAGTCAAGCTTTCTTT.

The rearrangement links TRBV7-2 to TRBJ2-3; 9 bases map to TRBD2. Trimming cost V 2 bases and J 2 bases; bases outside gene matches: 8. The CDR3 is made up of 17 amino acids. Germline V gene lookup returns CDR1 SGHTA and CDR2 FQGNSA. The CDR3 DNA reads TGTGCCAGCAGCTTAAGGGGGCTAGCGGGGAACACAGATACGCAGTATTTT. This gives the protein CASSLRGLAGNTDTQYF.

This clone has just a few counts. The CDR3 bases are TGTGCCAGCAGCTTAGCTCCGGGACAAAACACAGATACGCAGTATTTT. Its translation is CASSLAPGQNTDTQYF. V and J are TRBV7-9 and TRBJ2-3; tentatively, D is TRBD1 (6 bases). CDR1 and CDR2 (germline): SEHNR, FQNEAQ (reference sequence). Trimming shortened V by 0 bases and J by 2 bases, and 12 bases separated the two germline ends. There are 16 residues in the CDR3.

The chain has TRBV2 and TRBJ2-7, with 7 bases fitting TRBD1. Germline CDR1 is SNHLY and CDR2 is FYNNEI. This CDR3 has 15 amino acids. V shed 3 bases, J shed 0 bases, and the junction held 5 bases outside the gene matches. The DNA for the CDR3 is TGTGCCAGCAGTGATCTCGGGACAGCCTCCTACGAGCAGTACTTC. It translates to CASSDLGTASYEQYF.

There are a few counts of this clone. The chain carries TRBV28 and TRBJ1-2, with 8 positions matching TRBD1. V dropped 6 bases and J dropped 7; count of bases not matched to a gene: 7. Germline loops: CDR1 MDHEN, CDR2 SYDVKM. This CDR3 comprises 13 residues. The DNA of the CDR3 is TGTGCCAGCAGATCTGGACAGGGCCTTGGCTACACCTTC. Translation gives CASRSGQGLGYTF.

V usage is TRBV7-3 and J usage is TRBJ2-3; 7 bases line up with TRBD1. The germline gives CDR1 SGHTA, CDR2 FQGTGA. The CDR3 sequence is 15 residues long. The trim removed 4 bases at V and 1 base at J, leaving 5 bases unmatched. The CDR3 DNA reads TGTGCCAGCAGCTCGACAGGGTTCGGCACAGATACGCAGTATTTT. This codes for CASSSTGFGTDTQYF.